This TCR beta chain comes out of a study of CD8 T cells in Susac syndrome. Random hexamers primed reverse transcription of about 0.5 to 1 ug RNA. The CDR3 of TCR beta was amplified by immunoSEQ multiplex PCR across 54 Vbeta and 13 Jbeta. TCRdb reprocessed the immunoSEQ multiplex PCR reads with MiXCR, giving one entry per CDR3 protein. The repertoire holds 150,000 to 200,000 distinct CDR3 sequences, with 85% to 95% as singletons. Germline values: CDR1 SEHNR, CDR2 FQNEAQ (reference sequence). V lost 8 bases and J lost 9, with 23 bases in between. CDR3 length: 14 amino acids. The authors sequenced TCR beta from blood CD8+ and CD4+ T cells. This clonotype appeared a single time.

The receptor comes from a human donor with multiple sclerosis. The sequencing sample was made of CD8+ T cells from PBMCs. The chain joins TRBV7-9 to TRBJ2-7; D may correspond to TRBD1 or TRBD2 (5 bases each). The CDR3 loop reads CASRPRGYPTVQYF. DNA for the CDR3: TGTGCCAGCCGTCCTCGGGGCTATCCTACGGTGCAGTACTTC.